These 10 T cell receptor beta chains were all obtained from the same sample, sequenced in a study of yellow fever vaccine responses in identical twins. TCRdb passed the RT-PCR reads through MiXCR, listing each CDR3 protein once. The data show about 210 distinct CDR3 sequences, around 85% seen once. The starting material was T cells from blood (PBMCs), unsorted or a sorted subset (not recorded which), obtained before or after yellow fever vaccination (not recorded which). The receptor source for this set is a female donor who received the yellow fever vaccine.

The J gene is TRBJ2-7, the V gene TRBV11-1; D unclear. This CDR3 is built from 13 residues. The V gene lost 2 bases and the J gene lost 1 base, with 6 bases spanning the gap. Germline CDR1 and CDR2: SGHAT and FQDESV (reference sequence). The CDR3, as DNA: TGTGCCAGCAGCTTACGATCATCCTACGAGCAGTACGTC. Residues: CASSLRSSYEQYV.

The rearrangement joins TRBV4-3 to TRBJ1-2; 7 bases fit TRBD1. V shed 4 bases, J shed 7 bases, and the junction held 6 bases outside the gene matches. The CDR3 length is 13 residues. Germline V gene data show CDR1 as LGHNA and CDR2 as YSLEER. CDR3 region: CASSRDREGGYTF. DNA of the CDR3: TGCGCCAGCAGCCGAGACAGGGAGGGTGGCTACACCTTC.

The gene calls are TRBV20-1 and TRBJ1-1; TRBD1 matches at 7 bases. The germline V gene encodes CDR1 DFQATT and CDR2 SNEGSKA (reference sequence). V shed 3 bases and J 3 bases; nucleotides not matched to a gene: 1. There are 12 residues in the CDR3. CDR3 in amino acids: CSARRGHTEAFF. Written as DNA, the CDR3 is TGCAGTGCTAGGAGGGGGCACACTGAAGCTTTCTTT.

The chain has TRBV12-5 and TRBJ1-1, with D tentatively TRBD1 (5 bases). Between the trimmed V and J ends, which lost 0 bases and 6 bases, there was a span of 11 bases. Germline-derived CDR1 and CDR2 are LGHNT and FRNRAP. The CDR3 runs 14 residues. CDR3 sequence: CASGLVQAVAEAFF. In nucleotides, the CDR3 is TGTGCTAGTGGTTTGGTACAGGCGGTCGCTGAAGCTTTCTTT.

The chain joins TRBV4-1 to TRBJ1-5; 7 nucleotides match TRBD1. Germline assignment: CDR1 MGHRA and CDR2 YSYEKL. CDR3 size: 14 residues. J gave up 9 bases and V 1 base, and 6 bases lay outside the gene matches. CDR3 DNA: TGCGCCAGCAGCCAAGGGACAGGTCTTTGGCCCCAGCATTTT. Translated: CASSQGTGLWPQHF.

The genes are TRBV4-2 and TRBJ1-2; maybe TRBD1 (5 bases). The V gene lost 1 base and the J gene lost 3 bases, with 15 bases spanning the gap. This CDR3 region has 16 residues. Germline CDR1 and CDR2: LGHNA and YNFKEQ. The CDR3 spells CASSQAASGTDYGYTF. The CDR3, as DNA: TGTGCCAGCAGCCAAGCAGCCTCGGGGACTGACTATGGCTACACCTTC.

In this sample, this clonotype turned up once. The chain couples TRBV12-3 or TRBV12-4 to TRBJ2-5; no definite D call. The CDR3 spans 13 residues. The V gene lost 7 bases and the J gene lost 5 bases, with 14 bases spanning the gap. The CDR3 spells CASTPYVAETQYF. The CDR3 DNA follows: TGTGCCAGCACCCCCTACGTGGCGGAGACCCAGTACTTC.

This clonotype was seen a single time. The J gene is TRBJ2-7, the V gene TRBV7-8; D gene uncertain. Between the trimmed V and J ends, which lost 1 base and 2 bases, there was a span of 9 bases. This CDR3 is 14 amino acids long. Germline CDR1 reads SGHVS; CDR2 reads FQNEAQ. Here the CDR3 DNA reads TGTGCCAGCAGCTTAGGCCCGGGCCCCTACGAGCAGTACGTC. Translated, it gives CASSLGPGPYEQYV.

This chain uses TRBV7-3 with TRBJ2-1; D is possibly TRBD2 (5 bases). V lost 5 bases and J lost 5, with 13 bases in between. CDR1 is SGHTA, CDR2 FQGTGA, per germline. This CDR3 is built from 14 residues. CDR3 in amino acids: CASSPGVGDNEQFF. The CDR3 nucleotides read TGTGCCAGCAGCCCCGGGGTCGGCGACAATGAGCAGTTCTTC.

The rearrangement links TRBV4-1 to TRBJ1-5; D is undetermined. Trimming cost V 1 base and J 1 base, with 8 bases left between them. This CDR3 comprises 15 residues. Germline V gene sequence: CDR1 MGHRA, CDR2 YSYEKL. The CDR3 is CASSQVALSNQPQHF. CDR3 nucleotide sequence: TGCGCCAGCAGCCAAGTCGCACTGAGCAATCAGCCCCAGCATTTT.